One sample yielded the 8 T cell receptor beta chains listed below, sequenced in a study of blood T cell repertoires in COVID-19. Sequencing used immunoSEQ multiplex PCR; TCRdb keeps in-frame clones, though not all of them. Of 430,000 or so clones listed, over 75% are singletons. The material sequenced was PBMCs or T cells enriched from blood (not recorded which). All receptors derive from a woman between 18 and 29 years old who had been exposed to COVID-19.

This chain links TRBV5-1 with TRBJ1-2; no reliable D call. In germline, CDR1 is SGHRS, CDR2 YFSETQ. V was clipped by 6 bases and J by 0 bases, with 9 bases between them. The CDR3 runs 13 residues. The CDR3 loop is CASKGGTNYGYTF. CDR3 in DNA: TGCGCCAGCAAGGGAGGAACTAACTATGGCTACACCTTC.

The genes are TRBV28 and TRBJ1-4; 10 bases agree with TRBD1. V trimming: 6 bases; J trimming: 6 bases; junction bases outside the gene matches: 4. The CDR3 extends over 14 amino acids. Germline values: CDR1 MDHEN, CDR2 SYDVKM. CDR3 nucleotides: TGTGCCAGCAGGACGACAGGGGGCTATGAAAAACTGTTTTTT. This codes for CASRTTGGYEKLFF.

The chain has TRBV7-6 and TRBJ2-2, with TRBD2 identical over 9 bases. The germline CDR1 and CDR2 sequences are SGHVS and FNYEAQ. V was clipped by 5 bases and J by 2 bases; unmatched bases: 15. The CDR3 has 19 residues. The CDR3 nucleotides read TGTGCCAGCAGCACCGCCCCCTATATAGCGGGGGAAAACACCGGGGAGCTGTTTTTT. Encoded protein: CASSTAPYIAGENTGELFF. Combining the CDR3 with reference TRBV7-6 and TRBJ2-2 gives the whole variable domain GAGVSQSPRYKVTKRGQDVALRCDPISGHVSLYWYRQALGQGPEFLTYFNYEAQQDKSGLPNDRFSAERPEGSISTLTIQRTEQRDSAMYRCASSTAPYIAGENTGELFFGEGSRLTVL.

The rearrangement uses TRBV15 and TRBJ2-2; TRBD2 might be the D (5 bases). The V and J ends lost 1 base and 7 bases respectively, with 7 bases between them. Germline V CDR1 and CDR2: LNHNV, YYDKDF (reference sequence). The CDR3 extends over 13 amino acids. CDR3 amino acids: CATSRGSDGELFF. The CDR3 coding sequence is TGTGCCACCAGCAGAGGTAGCGACGGGGAGCTGTTTTTT.

This chain connects TRBV3-1 (or the pseudogene TRBV3-2) to TRBJ2-5; weak D call: TRBD2 (5 bases). Germline V gene lookup returns CDR1 LGHDT and CDR2 YNNKEL (reference sequence). The V gene lost 4 bases and the J gene lost 5 bases, with 14 bases spanning the gap. This CDR3 region has 14 residues. CDR3 loop: CASSRGLLSETQYF. As DNA, the CDR3 is TGTGCCAGCAGCCGCGGGCTATTATCGGAGACCCAGTACTTC.

The chain has TRBV3-1 (or the pseudogene TRBV3-2) and TRBJ2-7; D remains ambiguous. The germline gives CDR1 LGHDT, CDR2 YNNKEL (reference sequence). Trimming removed 1 base at V and 1 base at J, with 8 bases between. The CDR3 consists of 14 residues. The CDR3 loop reads CASSQGSTSYEQYF. The CDR3 DNA is TGTGCCAGCAGCCAAGGTAGCACTTCCTACGAGCAGTACTTC.

The chain joins TRBV28 to TRBJ2-6; D possibly corresponds to TRBD1 (6 bases). With 5 bases removed from V and 2 bases from J, the gap between germline ends came to 10 bases. The CDR3 is made up of 15 amino acids. CDR1 is MDHEN, CDR2 SYDVKM, per germline. CDR3 region: CASSIQGTGANVLTF. For the CDR3, the DNA is TGTGCCAGCAGTATCCAGGGGACTGGGGCCAACGTCCTGACTTTC.

The CDR3 nucleotides read TGTGCCAGCTCACCACGGGGCGTTGGGACTGAAGCTTTCTTT. Its translation is CASSPRGVGTEAFF. The V gene is TRBV18, the J gene TRBJ1-1, with D perhaps matching TRBD1 (5 bases). The CDR3 spans 14 residues. Germline assignment: CDR1 KGHSH and CDR2 LQKENI. Trimming left V 1 base short and J 5 bases short, with 11 bases between.